These 7 T cell receptor beta chains were all obtained from the same sample, sequenced in a study of cytomegalovirus exposure and HLA in healthy donors. It was with 60 Vbeta and 13 Jbeta primers that the PCR ran. The data were produced by immunoSEQ multiplex PCR, yet TCRdb's version contains in-frame clones alone and is incomplete. The repertoire has roughly 150,000 clones, approximately 80% of them found once; the top ten carry approximately 1.4%. Specimen: PBMCs. All receptors derive from a woman between 18 and 30 years old in good health and CMV-seronegative.

J is TRBJ2-5 and V is TRBV5-1; 10 positions match TRBD1. The CDR3 is made up of 15 amino acids. The V gene's germline CDR1 is SGHRS and CDR2 YFSETQ. V dropped 4 bases and J dropped 11; count of bases not matched to a gene: 14. CDR3 region: CASSLRQGAGYGQYF. The CDR3 DNA reads TGCGCCAGCAGCCTTCGACAGGGGGCAGGCTACGGGCAGTACTTC.

The rearrangement uses TRBV7-7 and TRBJ2-5, with a possible D match to TRBD2 (6 bases). This CDR3 has 16 amino acids. In germline, CDR1 is SSHAT, CDR2 FNYEAQ (reference sequence). V was cut by 1 base and J by 5 bases, with 17 bases left in between. CDR3 sequence: CASSLGGARGGETQYF. CDR3 coding DNA: TGTGCCAGCAGCTTAGGTGGCGCCCGTGGGGGGGAGACCCAGTACTTC. Full variable domain (missing parts from reference TRBV7-7 and TRBJ2-5): GAGVSQSPRYKVTKRGQDVTLRCDPISSHATLYWYQQALGQGPEFLTYFNYEAQPDKSGLPSDRFSAERPEGSISTLTIQRTEQRDSAMYRCASSLGGARGGETQYFGPGTRLLVL.

J is TRBJ2-5 and V is TRBV7-6; 7 nucleotides align to TRBD1. Germline CDR1 is SGHVS and CDR2 is FNYEAQ. J lost 5 bases, V lost 3 bases, and 9 bases had no gene match. The CDR3 is made up of 15 amino acids. This CDR3 reads CASSLNRGVGETQYF. CDR3 in DNA: TGTGCCAGCAGCTTGAACAGGGGAGTAGGGGAGACCCAGTACTTC.

This clone appeared a single time. The chain joins TRBV6-5 to TRBJ2-2; a weak D match, TRBD2 (5 bases). V lost 0 bases, J lost 4 bases, and 12 bases lay in between. The CDR3 has 16 amino acids. The germline gives CDR1 MNHEY, CDR2 SVGAGI. The CDR3 sequence: CASSYSSGGGTGELFF. The CDR3 DNA reads as TGTGCCAGCAGTTACTCGAGCGGAGGAGGCACCGGGGAGCTGTTTTTT.

The gene calls are TRBV5-4 and TRBJ2-7; the match to TRBD2 covers 9 bases. The V and J ends lost 4 bases and 0 bases, in that order; junction bases with no gene match: 5. The CDR3 is made up of 15 amino acids. Per the germline V gene, CDR1 is SGHNT and CDR2 is YYREEE (reference sequence). CDR3 DNA: TGTGCCAGCAGCCGTGGCGGGGGGGCCTCCTACGAGCAGTACTTC. It codes for CASSRGGGASYEQYF.

The V and J genes are TRBV30 and TRBJ2-7; D gene ambiguous. The CDR3 sequence is 11 residues long. CDR1 is GTSNPN, CDR2 SVGIG, per germline (reference sequence). Trimming removed 4 bases at V and 3 bases at J, with 7 bases between. DNA for the CDR3: TGTGCCTGGAAAAATAACTACGAGCAGTACTTC. It codes for CAWKNNYEQYF.

The chain joins TRBV6-4 to TRBJ1-2, with 10 bases matching TRBD1. This CDR3 contains 14 residues. Germline lookup yields CDR1 MRHNA and CDR2 SNTAGT. The ends lost 2 bases at V and 6 bases at J; junction bases unmatched: 3. Written as DNA, the CDR3 is TGTGCCAGCAGTGACCCAGGGACAGGGGATGGCTACACCTTC. It yields the protein CASSDPGTGDGYTF.